This T cell receptor (beta chain) is from a study of beta chain features in type 1 diabetes. Study as a whole: Comparable age, gender and cell yields were observed in patients relative to healthy donors. The study examined more than 100,000,000 sorted cells across all samples.

This clone has a handful of counts. Its antigen is unknown. V lost 2 bases to trimming and J lost 3 bases, with 8 bases between them. The CDR3 runs to 13 residues. Germline-derived CDR1 and CDR2 are MNHEY and SVGAGI. Isolated RNA was reverse transcribed in full, so expressed TCRB transcripts were sequenced. The table came from immunoSEQ multiplex PCR; TCRdb's copy has only in-frame clones and leaves some out. The sample lists 500,000 to 650,000 clones; around an eighth were seen once. Findings and limits, study-wide: Patients and controls would share equally any PCR tilt toward shorter templates. TCRB CDR3s were moderately but significantly shorter in Type 1 diabetes patients in all four CD4+ subsets.

Sequencing was done on a sample of naive CD4+ T cells from blood. The receptor was isolated from a man aged 30 to 45 with type 1 diabetes. This chain uses TRBV6-5 with TRBJ2-7; the D is unclear. CDR3 sequence: CASSYEENYEQYF. The CDR3 DNA reads as TGTGCCAGCAGTTACGAGGAGAACTACGAGCAGTACTTC.